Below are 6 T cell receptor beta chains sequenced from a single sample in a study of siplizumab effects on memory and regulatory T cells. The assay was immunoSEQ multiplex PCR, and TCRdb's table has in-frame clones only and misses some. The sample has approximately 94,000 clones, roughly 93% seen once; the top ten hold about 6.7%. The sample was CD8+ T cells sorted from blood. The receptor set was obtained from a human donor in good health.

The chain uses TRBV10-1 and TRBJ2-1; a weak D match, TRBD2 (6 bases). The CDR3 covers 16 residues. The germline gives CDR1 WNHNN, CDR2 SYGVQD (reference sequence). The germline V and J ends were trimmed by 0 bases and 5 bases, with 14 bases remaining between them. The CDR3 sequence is CASSESLGGPNNEQFF. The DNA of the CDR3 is TGCGCCAGCAGTGAGTCACTCGGGGGACCGAACAATGAGCAGTTCTTC.

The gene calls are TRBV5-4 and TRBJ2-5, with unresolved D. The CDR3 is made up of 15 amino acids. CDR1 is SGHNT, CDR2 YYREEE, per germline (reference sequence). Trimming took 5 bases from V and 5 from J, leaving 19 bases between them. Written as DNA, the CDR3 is TGTGCCAGCAGGCCGACACCTACCTCCGGTGAGACCCAGTACTTC. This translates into CASRPTPTSGETQYF.

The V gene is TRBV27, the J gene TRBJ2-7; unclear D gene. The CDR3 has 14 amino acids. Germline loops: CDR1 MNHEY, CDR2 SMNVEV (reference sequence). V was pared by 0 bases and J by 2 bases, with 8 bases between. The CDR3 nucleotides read TGTGCCAGCAGTTTATCGTACGGAGCCTACGAGCAGTACTTC. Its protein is CASSLSYGAYEQYF.

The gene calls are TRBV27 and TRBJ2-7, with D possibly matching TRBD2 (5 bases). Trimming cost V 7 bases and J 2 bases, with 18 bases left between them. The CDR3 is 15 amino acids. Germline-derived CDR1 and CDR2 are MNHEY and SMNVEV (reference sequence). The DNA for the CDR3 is TGTGCCAGCACCCGCCGAGGGAGTGCTACCTACGAGCAGTACTTC. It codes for CASTRRGSATYEQYF.

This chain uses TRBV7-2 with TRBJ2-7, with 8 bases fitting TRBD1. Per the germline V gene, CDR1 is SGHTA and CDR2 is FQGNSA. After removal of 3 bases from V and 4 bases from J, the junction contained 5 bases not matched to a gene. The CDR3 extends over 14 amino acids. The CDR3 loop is CASSLPGGQYEQYF. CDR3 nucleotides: TGTGCCAGCAGCTTGCCAGGGGGCCAATACGAGCAGTACTTC. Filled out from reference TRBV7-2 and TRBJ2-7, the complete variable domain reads GAGVSQSPSNKVTEKGKDVELRCDPISGHTALYWYRQSLGQGLEFLIYFQGNSAPDKSGLPSDRFSAERTGGSVSTLTIQRTQQEDSAVYLCASSLPGGQYEQYFGPGTRLTVT.

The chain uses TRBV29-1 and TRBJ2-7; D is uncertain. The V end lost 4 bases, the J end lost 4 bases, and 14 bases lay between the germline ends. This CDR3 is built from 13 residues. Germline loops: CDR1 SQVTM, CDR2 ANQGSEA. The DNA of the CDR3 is TGCAGCGTTGGCCCAATGGGGATATACGAGCAGTACTTC. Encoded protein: CSVGPMGIYEQYF.